This entry is about one T cell receptor (beta chain). This sample was included in a study of T cells in Graves' hyperthyroidism and ophthalmopathy. RNA transcripts were the template for amplifying TCR beta CDR3 regions. Using the HTBI primer set, a first-round RT-PCR was run on the TCR CDR3. Each CDR3 protein gets one entry after TCRdb re-called the multiplex PCR reads with MiXCR. Among about 150,000 distinct CDR3 sequences listed, less than 25% were seen once. Per germline, CDR1 SGDLS and CDR2 YYNGEE. The CDR3 covers 13 residues. The V and J ends lost 4 bases and 2 bases, in that order; junction bases with no gene match: 3.

The origin of this receptor is a woman aged 50 to 60 with Graves' hyperthyroidism that later progressed to Graves' ophthalmopathy. V is TRBV9 and J is TRBJ2-7, with TRBD2 matching 7 bases. Sequenced sample: blood. CDR3 region: CASSPAGTYEQYF. The CDR3 region has the DNA TGTGCCAGCAGCCCAGCGGGGACCTACGAGCAGTACTTC.